A selection of T cell receptor beta chains follows, all from one sample in a study of T-cell reconstitution after alpha-beta-depleted transplantation in children. Each CDR3 protein is one row after TCRdb ran MiXCR on the PCR reads. This table holds approximately 420,000 distinct CDR3 sequences, approximately 11% found once. The sample consisted of PBMCs from the stem cell graft donor, taken from the stem cell graft. All receptors derive from a human donor who donated a stem cell graft to a child with acute myeloid leukemia. Both conserved end residues are part of each CDR3. D genes are given only for firm matches. The size entry is marked missing in some rows and otherwise reads once, few, many or a size class.

few	TRBV29-1	TRBJ2-5	TRBD2	TGCAGCGTCATAGGGGCTAGCGGGGGGGCCTATGTAGAGACCCAGTACTTC	CSVIGASGGAYVETQYF
few	TRBV9	TRBJ1-4	.	TGTGCCAGCAGCGTATCCGGGATGGATGAAAAACTGTTTTTT	CASSVSGMDEKLFF
.	TRBV20-1	TRBJ2-7	.	TGCTGTGCTAGAGGTCTTACCGGGAGCCATTCGGGCGAGCAGTACTTC	CCARGLTGSHSGEQYF
few	TRBV4-3	TRBJ1-5	.	TGCGCCAGCAGCCAAGAGAGGGTTTCCAATCAGCCCCAGCATTTT	CASSQERVSNQPQHF
.	TRBV3-1	TRBJ1-2	.	TGTGCCAGCAGCCAATCCTGGACAGACGCTTATGGCTACACCTTC	CASSQSWTDAYGYTF
.	TRBV19	TRBJ2-5	.	TGTGCCAGTAGCCGTTCGGGTGGTAGCGGTTCTCAAGAGACCCAGTACTTC	CASSRSGGSGSQETQYF
many	TRBV12-3/TRBV12-4	TRBJ1-3	.	TGTGCCAGCAGTATGATTCCTGGAAACACCATATATTTT	CASSMIPGNTIYF
.	TRBV4-3	TRBJ2-1	TRBD1	TGCGCCAGCAGCCAAGGTCCGACAGGGGGGGGCAATGAGCAGTTCTTC	CASSQGPTGGGNEQFF
.	TRBV27	TRBJ1-2	TRBD1	TGTGCCAGCAGTAACCACCCGACAGGGAAGTATGGCTACACCTTC	CASSNHPTGKYGYTF
few	TRBV5-4	TRBJ2-1	TRBD2	TGTGCCAGCAGCCCCACCGGGACTAGGGCCAATGAGCAGTTCTTC	CASSPTGTRANEQFF
few	TRBV4-1	TRBJ1-1	.	TGCGCCAGCAGCCAAGTGGGGAAGAAGGGTGAAGCTTTCTTT	CASSQVGKKGEAFF
.	TRBV9	TRBJ2-3	.	TGTGCCAGCAGCGGGCCCACCACAGATACGCAGTATTTT	CASSGPTTDTQYF
.	TRBV15	TRBJ2-1	.	TGTGCCACCAGCAGATCGGGATTCGGGAATGAGCAGTTCTTC	CATSRSGFGNEQFF
few	TRBV5-1	TRBJ2-2	.	TGCGCCAGCAGCTTCCCGGGACAAGGGAACACCGGGGAGCTGTTTTTT	CASSFPGQGNTGELFF
many	TRBV5-1	TRBJ2-6	TRBD1	TGCGCCAGCAGCTTGGTAGGACAGGGGAGCTCTGGGGCCAACGTCCTGACTTTC	CASSLVGQGSSGANVLTF
few	TRBV20-1	TRBJ1-2	.	TGCAGTGCTAGACTAGGGCAGAACTACACCTTC	CSARLGQNYTF
few	TRBV20-1	TRBJ2-7	TRBD2	TGCAGTGCTCGGGCACGGGGGGACTACGAGCAGTACTTC	CSARARGDYEQYF
.	TRBV7-9	TRBJ2-1	.	TGTGCCAGCAGCTTAGTGGCGAGCGGGAATGAGCAGTTCTTC	CASSLVASGNEQFF
many	TRBV20-1	TRBJ2-1	TRBD2	TGCAGTGCTAGAGATGCGGGGGATGAGCAGTTCTTC	CSARDAGDEQFF
few	TRBV7-8	TRBJ1-2	.	TGTGCCAGCAGCTTACCCGGACCTGGCTACACCTTC	CASSLPGPGYTF
few	TRBV5-6	TRBJ1-1	.	TGTGCCAGCAGCTCCGCCGGGGCGAACACTGAAGCTTTCTTT	CASSSAGANTEAFF
few	TRBV20-1	TRBJ1-5	.	TGCAGTGCTAGGGAAACAGGGTATAGCAATCAGCCCCAGCATTTT	CSARETGYSNQPQHF
.	TRBV12-5	TRBJ1-1	.	TGTGCTAGTGGGGGGGGGGGCTACTACACTGAAGCTTTCTTT	CASGGGGYYTEAFF
.	TRBV4-1	TRBJ2-3	.	TGCGCCAGCAGCCAAGGGTGGGCGGATACGCAGTATTTT	CASSQGWADTQYF
.	TRBV29-1	TRBJ1-2	.	TGCAGCGTTGAAAGGGCAGCGGTTGGCTACACCTTC	CSVERAAVGYTF